This T cell receptor beta chain is from a study of blood T cell repertoires in COVID-19. Participants were aged 18 to 89 years, lived in about two dozen US areas, and enrolled virtually. Donors were grouped by their self-reported clinical history. The CDR3 is 16 amino acids. The ends lost 0 bases at V and 0 bases at J; junction bases unmatched: 0. Germline V lookup: CDR1 SEHNR, CDR2 FQNEAQ (reference sequence). Sequencing used immunoSEQ multiplex PCR; TCRdb keeps in-frame clones, though not all of them. The table records a few hundred thousand clones, roughly four fifths of them present only once. The chain has TRBV7-9 and TRBJ1-4; TRBD1 agrees at 8 bases. The sample comprised PBMCs or T cells enriched from blood (not recorded which). The clonotype was recovered from a woman aged 45-59 years who had recovered from COVID-19. The CDR3 DNA reads as TGTGCCAGCAGCTTAGCGGGACAGGCAACTAATGAAAAACTGTTTTTT. Amino acids: CASSLAGQATNEKLFF.